This T cell receptor (beta chain) was sequenced during a study of control samples from healthy donors and cancer patients. Germline-derived CDR1 and CDR2 are SNHLY and FYNNEI. The CDR3 length is 15 residues. J was trimmed by 3 bases and V by 6 bases; bases with no gene match: 7. The protocol was immunoSEQ multiplex PCR, while the TCRdb copy is restricted to in-frame clones and leaves out a portion. The table has tens of thousands of clones, 70% to 90% seen once; the top ten hold roughly a fifth. Sequences were obtained from blood. This TCR derives from a man younger than 40 in good health. The genes are TRBV2 and TRBJ2-1; TRBD1 matches 8 bases. The DNA of the CDR3 is TGTGCCAGCAGCCCCGGGACAGGCGTCTACAATGAGCAGTTCTTC. Its protein is CASSPGTGVYNEQFF.